These 5 T cell receptor beta chains came from one sample sequenced in a study of blood T cell repertoires in COVID-19. Only in-frame clones appear in the TCRdb table, and some are missing; sequencing was by immunoSEQ multiplex PCR. The top ten hold 0.99% of the sample, which has roughly 180,000 clones, about 88% seen once. The sample comprised peripheral blood. These receptor sequences come from a man between 18 and 29 years old with acute or convalescent COVID-19.

This sequence joins TRBV28 and TRBJ1-2; no firm D call. CDR3 length: 14 residues. CDR1 MDHEN and CDR2 SYDVKM come from the germline V gene. Trimming removed 3 bases from V and 7 bases from J, with 15 bases in between. The CDR3 region has the DNA TGTGCCAGCAGTTTTCCTCCCCCCAGGCGTGGCTACACCTTC. It codes for CASSFPPPRRGYTF.

The chain combines TRBV28 with TRBJ2-5, with 11 bases aligning to TRBD1. Per the germline V gene, CDR1 is MDHEN and CDR2 is SYDVKM. J gave up 4 bases and V 4 bases, and 8 bases lay outside the gene matches. The CDR3 runs to 16 residues. Written as DNA, the CDR3 is TGTGCCAGCAGTTGGTTCGGACAGGGGGCTGGAGAGACCCAGTACTTC. Residues: CASSWFGQGAGETQYF.

In this sample, this clone turned up a few times. The V gene is TRBV5-8, the J gene TRBJ1-2; D is perhaps TRBD1 (5 bases). The V gene's germline CDR1 is SGHTS and CDR2 YDEGEE. The CDR3 is 15 amino acids. V lost 3 bases, J lost 4 bases, and 16 bases lay in between. The CDR3 DNA is TGTGCCAGCAGCTACGCACAGGTTACACGCTATGGCTACACCTTC. This sequence encodes CASSYAQVTRYGYTF.

This clone was seen a handful of times. The chain has TRBV2 and TRBJ1-5; D is perhaps TRBD1 (5 bases). This CDR3 contains 14 residues. The V gene lost 2 bases and the J gene lost 3 bases, with 8 bases spanning the gap. In germline, CDR1 is SNHLY, CDR2 FYNNEI. The CDR3 is CASSELQANQPQHF. In DNA, the CDR3 is TGTGCCAGCAGTGAATTACAGGCCAATCAGCCCCAGCATTTT.

The CDR3 region has the DNA TGCAGCGTTGAATCCGACACCGGGGAGCTGTTTTTT. Residues: CSVESDTGELFF. V is TRBV29-1 and J is TRBJ2-2; D not resolved. Looked up from germline, CDR1 is SQVTM and CDR2 is ANQGSEA. V lost 2 bases, J lost 3 bases, and 4 bases lay in between. The length of the CDR3 is 12 residues.